This T cell receptor beta chain was documented in a study of T cells in Graves' hyperthyroidism and ophthalmopathy. About the research overall: Peripheral blood was taken when the disease was first diagnosed, before any treatment began.

Ophthalmopathy patients all had a Clinical Activity Score of at least 3, a NOSPECS grade of at least 4 and disease under 3 months old. Patients with uncontrolled infections, other autoimmune diseases, pregnancy or lactation were excluded. Researchers amplified the TCR beta CDR3 regions from RNA transcripts. HTBI primers were the set used in a first-round RT-PCR of the TCR CDR3. Via MiXCR, TCRdb re-called the multiplex PCR reads, giving one row per CDR3 protein. The table records 700,000 or so distinct CDR3 sequences, about 14% of them present only once. The CDR3 spans 13 residues. CDR1 is SGHNT, CDR2 YENEEA, per germline. Trimming removed 5 bases at V and 1 base at J, with 9 bases between.

This sequence originates from a woman aged 45-65 years with Graves' ophthalmopathy. This rearrangement joins TRBV11-3 to TRBJ2-7, with no clear D. Sequencing was carried out using blood. CDR3 DNA: TGTGCCAGCAGCATCCAGGCTTCCTACGAGCAGTACTTC. It translates to CASSIQASYEQYF.